This T cell receptor (beta chain) was identified in a study of blood T cell repertoires in COVID-19. Whole-study context: PBMCs, B-cell-depleted T cells, or T cells were the source of the cDNA or gDNA that made up the material.

Original methodology: Using reference gene primer amplification, nucleated cell counts were estimated. This table comes from immunoSEQ multiplex PCR, and its TCRdb copy is limited to in-frame clones, with some not included. V, J and clone size reflect that table, while D and trimming were determined from the DNA. The data show around 60,000 clones, with around 90% seen just once and 3.5% held by the top ten. The CDR3 loop spans 11 amino acids. Trimming pared 6 bases from V and 8 bases from J, leaving 13 bases between. Per the germline V gene, CDR1 is DFQATT and CDR2 is SNEGSKA (reference sequence). Sequenced input: peripheral blood. The V call is TRBV20-1, the J call TRBJ2-5; D is perhaps TRBD1 (5 bases). The TCR was taken from a man between 50 and 59 years old with active COVID-19. The DNA for the CDR3 is TGCAGTGCCCAATTAGGGGAAACCCAGTACTTC. Its translation is CSAQLGETQYF.